A selection of T cell receptor beta chains follows, all from one sample in a study of CD8 T cells in Susac syndrome. TCRdb re-analysed the immunoSEQ multiplex PCR reads in MiXCR, keeping a single row per CDR3 protein. This table holds about 150,000 distinct CDR3 sequences, approximately 93% found once. The sample consisted of CD4+ T cells from PBMCs. All receptors derive from a human donor with multiple sclerosis. CDR3s include the opening cysteine and the closing phenylalanine or tryptophan. A D gene is named only where the DNA matches it firmly. Clone size is shown for a subset of rows, as once, few, many or a class of expanded clone.

cdr3_nt | cdr3_aa | v_call | clone_size | d_call | j_call
TGTGCCATCAGGAGAGATACAGGGGATGGCTACACCTTC | CAIRRDTGDGYTF | TRBV10-3 | - | TRBD1 | TRBJ1-2
TGCGCCAGCAGTCACTTGGGACCGGAGGGGGGGACCCAGTACTTC | CASSHLGPEGGTQYF | TRBV5-1 | - | - | TRBJ2-5
TGTGCCAGCACCCAGAGGGACGGCAGGTCCTCCAATGAGCAGTTCTTC | CASTQRDGRSSNEQFF | TRBV27 | - | - | TRBJ2-1
TGTGCCTGGGGGGTAGGTTCGGGCTCTTGGAGGCAGTTCTTC | CAWGVGSGSWRQFF | TRBV30 | once | - | TRBJ2-1
TGCAGCGTTGGAAGACAGGGGGGAGACCAAGAGACCCAGTACTTC | CSVGRQGGDQETQYF | TRBV29-1 | - | TRBD1 | TRBJ2-5
TGTGCCAGCAGCGGCCGGGACGGCGAACAGCCCCAGCATTTT | CASSGRDGEQPQHF | TRBV12-3/TRBV12-4 | once | - | TRBJ1-5
TGTGCCACCAGTGACGCTGGGACAGGGCAAGAGACCCAGTACTTC | CATSDAGTGQETQYF | TRBV24-1 | - | TRBD1 | TRBJ2-5
TGTGCCAGCACCAGGGACAGGAGTAACTATGGCTACACCTTC | CASTRDRSNYGYTF | TRBV12-3/TRBV12-4 | - | TRBD1 | TRBJ1-2
TGTGCCAGCAGTTCTACAGGGGGAAGAGAGACCCAGTACTTC | CASSSTGGRETQYF | TRBV28 | - | TRBD1 | TRBJ2-5
TGTGCCAGCAGTTCACTGACTAGCACAGATACGCAGTATTTT | CASSSLTSTDTQYF | TRBV2 | - | - | TRBJ2-3
TGTGCCAGCAGTTATTTTAGGCTGAGCAATCAGCCCCAGCATTTT | CASSYFRLSNQPQHF | TRBV6-2/TRBV6-3 | - | - | TRBJ1-5
TGTGCCAGCAGTGAAAGCCTAGCGGGAGTCGGGGAGCAGTACTTC | CASSESLAGVGEQYF | TRBV2 | - | TRBD2 | TRBJ2-7
TGTGCCAGCAGTTACTCCAGGGCCAGCTCCTACGAGCAGTACTTC | CASSYSRASSYEQYF | TRBV6-5 | - | - | TRBJ2-7
TGTGCCAGCAGCCACCGGCCGTGGCGCTCCTACGAGCAGTACTTC | CASSHRPWRSYEQYF | TRBV5-4 | - | - | TRBJ2-7
TGTGCCAGCAGCTCCACAGCGGGGCTACTCAATGAGCAGTTCTTC | CASSSTAGLLNEQFF | TRBV7-2 | - | TRBD2 | TRBJ2-1
TGTGCCAGCAGTGCATCGAACCCCATGGTCCACGAGCAGTACTTC | CASSASNPMVHEQYF | TRBV2 | - | - | TRBJ2-7
TGTGCCAGCTACCGAGAGACCCAGTACTTC | CASYRETQYF | TRBV2 | - | - | TRBJ2-5
TGTGCCACCAGCAGACCAACAGGGACTAGCGTGACGGATGAGCAGTTCTTC | CATSRPTGTSVTDEQFF | TRBV15 | once | TRBD2 | TRBJ2-1
TGTGCCAGCAGCCAGGGGGGACAAAGGTCCTACGAGCAGTACTTC | CASSQGGQRSYEQYF | TRBV3-1 | - | - | TRBJ2-7
TGCGCCAGCAGCTTGGTGACAGCTCATAGCACAGATACGCAGTATTTT | CASSLVTAHSTDTQYF | TRBV5-1 | - | - | TRBJ2-3
TGTGCCAGCAGCTTGATCCAGGGGACAGATACGCAGTATTTT | CASSLIQGTDTQYF | TRBV5-4 | few | - | TRBJ2-3
TGTGCCAGCAGCCAGCGGGCGAACACCGGGGAGCTGTTTTTT | CASSQRANTGELFF | TRBV3-1 | - | - | TRBJ2-2
TGTGCCTGGAGTAACCGGGCCTCACAGCCCCAGCATTTT | CAWSNRASQPQHF | TRBV30 | - | - | TRBJ1-5
TGTGCCAGTAACGCGAACAGGCAAAGCTCTGGAAACACCATATATTTT | CASNANRQSSGNTIYF | TRBV19 | - | - | TRBJ1-3
TGTGCCAGCAGTGGAGGGGGATGGCAGCCCCAGCATTTT | CASSGGGWQPQHF | TRBV25-1 | - | - | TRBJ1-5
TGTGCCAGCAGTTCTCGGACCTCAACCTACGAGCAGTACTTC | CASSSRTSTYEQYF | TRBV2 | - | - | TRBJ2-7
TGTGCCAGCAAATCCCCAGGGGCCGGGGCCAACGTCCTGACTTTC | CASKSPGAGANVLTF | TRBV6-5 | - | - | TRBJ2-6
TGTGCCAGCAGCTTAGGACTCAATTCTAACAAAGAGACCCAGTACTTC | CASSLGLNSNKETQYF | TRBV5-4 | once | - | TRBJ2-5
TGCAGCGCTCGCTACGGGACGGAATCGACCCACTACGAGCAGTACTTC | CSARYGTESTHYEQYF | TRBV29-1 | - | - | TRBJ2-7
TGTGCCAGCAGCGTAGATAGTGGACAGGGGCCGGGGGTTGACACTGAAGCTTTCTTT | CASSVDSGQGPGVDTEAFF | TRBV9 | - | TRBD1 | TRBJ1-1
TGTGCCAGCAGCCCGTCGAGGGGGGCAGGGTACACTGAAGCTTTCTTT | CASSPSRGAGYTEAFF | TRBV7-9 | - | - | TRBJ1-1